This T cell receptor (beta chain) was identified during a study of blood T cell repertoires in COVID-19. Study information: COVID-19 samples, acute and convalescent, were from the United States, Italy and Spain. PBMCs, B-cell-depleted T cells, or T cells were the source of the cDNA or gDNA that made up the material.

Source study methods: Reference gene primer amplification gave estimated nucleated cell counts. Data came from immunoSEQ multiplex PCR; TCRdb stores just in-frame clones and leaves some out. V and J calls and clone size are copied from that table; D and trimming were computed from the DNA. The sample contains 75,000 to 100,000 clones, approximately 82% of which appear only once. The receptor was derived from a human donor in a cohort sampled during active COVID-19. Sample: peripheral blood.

CDR3 coding DNA: TGTGCCAGCAGCTACGTTCGGGGAAACACCATATATTTT. Translating gives CASSYVRGNTIYF. The V and J genes are TRBV11-2 and TRBJ1-3; D is ambiguous. The germline V gene has CDR1 SGHAT and CDR2 FQNNGV. This CDR3 region has 13 residues. Deletions cut 4 bases from V and 4 bases from J, with 8 bases between.